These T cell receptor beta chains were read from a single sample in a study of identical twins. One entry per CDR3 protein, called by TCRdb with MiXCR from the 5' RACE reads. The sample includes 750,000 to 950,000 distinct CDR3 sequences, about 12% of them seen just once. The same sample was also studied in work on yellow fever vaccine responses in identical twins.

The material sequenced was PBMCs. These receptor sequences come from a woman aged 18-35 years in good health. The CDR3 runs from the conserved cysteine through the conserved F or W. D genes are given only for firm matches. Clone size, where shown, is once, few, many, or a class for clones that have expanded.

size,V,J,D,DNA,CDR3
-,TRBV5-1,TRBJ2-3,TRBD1,TGCGCCAGCAGCTTATCGGCAGGGGGCACAGGTACGCAGTATTTT,CASSLSAGGTGTQYF
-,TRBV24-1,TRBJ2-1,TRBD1,TGTGCCCCCCGGACAGACAGGGGTGGCGAGCAGTTCTTC,CAPRTDRGGEQFF
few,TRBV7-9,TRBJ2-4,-,TGTGCCAGCAGCTTAGCGGCAGGGTCAGCCAAAAACATTCAGTACTTC,CASSLAAGSAKNIQYF
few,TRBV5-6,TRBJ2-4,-,TGTGCCAGCAGCCGACCGAGCCTAAACATTCAGTACTTC,CASSRPSLNIQYF
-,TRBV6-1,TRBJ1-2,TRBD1,TGTGCCAGCAGTGGATCTAAGACCGGGACAGGGGACTATGGCTACACCTTC,CASSGSKTGTGDYGYTF
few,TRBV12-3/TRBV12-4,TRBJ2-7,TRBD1,TGTGCCAGCAGCTCAACAGGGGAGCACGAGCAGTACTTC,CASSSTGEHEQYF
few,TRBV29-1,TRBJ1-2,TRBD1,TGCAGCGTTGCTTCATTTATGGACAACAGGGGACGTGGCTACACCTTC,CSVASFMDNRGRGYTF
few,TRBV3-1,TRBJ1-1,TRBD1,TGTGCCAGCAGCCAAGTCCACCCAGGGGGAGAGGCCACTGAAGCTTTCTTT,CASSQVHPGGEATEAFF
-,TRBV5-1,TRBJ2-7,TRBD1,TGCGCCAGCAGCTTGGCCGGGACAGGGACGGCCGAGCAGTACTTC,CASSLAGTGTAEQYF
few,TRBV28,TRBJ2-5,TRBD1,TGTGCCAGCGCACGACAGGGTGAGATGGAGACCCAGTACTTC,CASARQGEMETQYF
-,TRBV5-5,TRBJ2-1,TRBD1,TGTGCCAGCAGCCAACAAGACAGGGGGCTGAATGAGCAGTTCTTC,CASSQQDRGLNEQFF
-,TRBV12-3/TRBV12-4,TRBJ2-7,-,TGTGCCAGCAGTTCTGGGGGGACAGACGTATACGAGCAGTACTTC,CASSSGGTDVYEQYF
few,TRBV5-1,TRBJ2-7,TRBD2,TGCGCCAGCAGCTTGATGGGGACTAGACGGACCTACGAGCAGTACTTC,CASSLMGTRRTYEQYF
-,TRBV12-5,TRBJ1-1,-,TGTGCTAGTGGTTTGGGGGCTGAAGCTTTCTTT,CASGLGAEAFF
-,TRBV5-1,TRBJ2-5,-,TGCGCCAGCAGCCACCGGGGCGGTGATATCCAAGAGACCCAGTACTTC,CASSHRGGDIQETQYF
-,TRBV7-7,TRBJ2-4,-,TGTGCCAGCAGCTTAACCCTAGGGCGCCTAGCCAAAAACATTCAGTACTTC,CASSLTLGRLAKNIQYF
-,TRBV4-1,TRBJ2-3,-,TGCGCCAGCAGCCAAGATCCAGGGGACACAGATACGCAGTATTTT,CASSQDPGDTDTQYF
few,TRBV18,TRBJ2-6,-,TGTGCCAGCTCACCTTATTGGGGGATCTCTGGGGCCAACGTCCTGACTTTC,CASSPYWGISGANVLTF
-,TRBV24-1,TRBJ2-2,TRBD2,TGTGCCACCAGTGATCAAGGGACTAGCGGGAGGAGAACCGGGGAGCTGTTTTTT,CATSDQGTSGRRTGELFF
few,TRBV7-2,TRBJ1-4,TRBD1,TGTGCCAGCAGCTTAGGACAGGGGCGGGGTGAAAAACTGTTTTTT,CASSLGQGRGEKLFF
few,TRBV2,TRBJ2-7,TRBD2,TGTGCCAGCAGTGAAGCGCTTCGTCGACTAGCGGGGCCGTACGAGCAGTACTTC,CASSEALRRLAGPYEQYF
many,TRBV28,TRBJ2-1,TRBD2,TGTGCCAGCAGTTTAGGCCTAGCGGGAGGGTATGAGCAGTTCTTC,CASSLGLAGGYEQFF
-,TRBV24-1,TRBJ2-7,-,TGTGCCACCAGTGACCCTGCTCAGGGCTACGAGCAGTACTTC,CATSDPAQGYEQYF
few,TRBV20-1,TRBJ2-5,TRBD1,TGCAGTGCGCCGACAGGGATCGAGACCCAGTACTTC,CSAPTGIETQYF
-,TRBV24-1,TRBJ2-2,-,TGTGCCACCAGTGATATCAACACCGGGGAGCTGTTTTTT,CATSDINTGELFF
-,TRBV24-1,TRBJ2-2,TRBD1,TGTGCCACCAGTGCGCCGGGACAGGGAATGAGCACCGGGGAGCTGTTTTTT,CATSAPGQGMSTGELFF
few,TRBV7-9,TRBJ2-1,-,TGTGCCAGCAGCTTAGTGACTAGTCACAATGAGCAGTTCTTC,CASSLVTSHNEQFF
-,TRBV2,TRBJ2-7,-,TGTGCCAGCAGTGAACGGGACACGAACTACGAGCAGTACTTC,CASSERDTNYEQYF
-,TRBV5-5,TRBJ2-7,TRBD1,TGTGCCAGCAGCCAAGGGACAGGAGAACTCTACGAGCAGTACTTC,CASSQGTGELYEQYF
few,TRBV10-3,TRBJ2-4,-,TGTGCCATCAGTGAGTCTGCCAAAAACATTCAGTACTTC,CAISESAKNIQYF
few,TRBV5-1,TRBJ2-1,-,TGCGCCAGCAGCTTATCAGGGGATGATCTCAATGAGCAGTTCTTC,CASSLSGDDLNEQFF
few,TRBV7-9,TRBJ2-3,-,TGTGCCAGCAGCGCGGGACTCCTTTTT,CASSAGLLF
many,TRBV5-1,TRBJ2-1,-,TGCGCCAGCAGCTTGGCGGTGGGGTCCTACAATGAGCAGTTCTTC,CASSLAVGSYNEQFF
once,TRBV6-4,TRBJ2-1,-,TGTGCCAGCAGCCAGAGAGACCAGAACAATGAGCAGTTCTTC,CASSQRDQNNEQFF
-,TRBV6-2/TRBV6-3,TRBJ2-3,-,TGTGCCAGCAGTTACTCGTACTTCCGGGGTCGCACAGATACGCAGTATTTT,CASSYSYFRGRTDTQYF
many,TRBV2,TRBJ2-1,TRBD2,TGTGCCAGCAGTGTGGGTAGCGGGAGCTATGAGCAGTTCTTC,CASSVGSGSYEQFF